This T cell receptor (beta chain) came from a study of glioma-infiltrating T cells after dendritic cell vaccination (dated by TCRdb to about 2016). Background on the whole study: A cohort of roughly 15 glioblastoma patients from Phase I and II dendritic cell vaccination trials was included, of whom 9 were newly diagnosed and 6 had recurrent disease. Survival after dendritic cell vaccination was correlated with TCR sequencing metrics, such as TIL content and the overlap between tumor and blood repertoires. Between about 2003 and 2012, patients were given autologous tumor lysate-pulsed dendritic cell vaccination. To make the vaccine, monocyte-derived dendritic cells were cultured for 7 to 8 days with IL-4 and GM-CSF and then pulsed overnight with autologous tumor lysate. In glioblastoma patients vaccinated with dendritic cells, deep sequencing of TCR beta CDR3 regions served to measure tumor-infiltrating lymphocyte content and to compare repertoires between tumor and blood. Each patient got three intradermal injections of the dendritic cell vaccine, spaced at biweekly intervals, in the arm below the axilla.

This specimen's time point label, interpreted: after dendritic cell vaccination, including at tumor progression/relapse. Patients were selected on the basis of adequate residual fresh-frozen tumor tissue and more than two years of available survival data. An isocitrate dehydrogenase mutation was not carried by any of the glioblastoma patients, although molecular status was otherwise variable. PBMC collection took place before vaccination, two weeks after the third vaccination, and at tumor progression if progression occurred. The Qiagen DNeasy Blood extraction Kit was used to extract genomic DNA. Remarks on this clone: It lacks a known antigen. Base qualities are missing; no much larger clone stands one base away.

What the work shows at the level of the full study, not this receptor alone: Higher estimated pretreatment TIL content predicted longer time to progression and overall survival after dendritic cell vaccination. No direct relationship between TCR clonality and survival was found, suggesting that a diverse polyclonal response may matter. The response model built on TCR overlap across three groups was characterized as speculative, with prospective validation still needed. The cohort was small and heterogeneous, few patients had complete blood and tumor sets, and even fewer had initial-recurrent tumor pairs.

From its cysteine to its phenylalanine, the CDR3 spans 16 amino acids. This entry keeps only the CDR3 DNA: 48 bases, framed from base 1. CDR1 SEHNR and CDR2 FQNEAQ were looked up in the germline V gene (reference sequence). V is cut back by 5 bases and J by 5 bases, with 9 bases in the junction unmatched. The immunoSEQ assay amplified TCRB CDR3 regions from 2 micrograms of genomic DNA, or from all available DNA when less than that amount was available. The multiplex PCR relied on 60 forward primers for TCR V beta segments and 13 reverse primers for J beta segments. To estimate the number of reads per starting template, synthetic control templates were added to each sample at limiting dilution. The Illumina HiSeq System generated sequencing reads of 87 bp. The source study handled its data this way. PCR and sequencing errors were removed by merging closely related sequences with a nearest neighbor algorithm. TCR overlap was defined as the percentage of unique tumor TCR beta sequences that were also present in the same patient's peripheral blood. Sourced from immuneACCESS, this table was stored by TCRdb with only in-frame sequences that have V and J called. A share of the clones is absent; for the studies checked, an unresolved V gene accounts for under half, and the remainder has no known explanation. V and J calls and clone size are copied from that table; D and trimming were computed from the DNA. This sample lists about 76,000 clones; roughly 87% were detected once. Around 2.3% of the sample is held by the ten biggest clonotypes.

Material: blood, obtained after dendritic cell vaccination. The rearranged segments are TRBV7-9 and TRBJ2-1; 10 junctional bases match TRBD2. The receptor's source is a human donor with glioblastoma. The CDR3 sequence is CASSGRLLAGNNEQFF. The nucleotide sequence is TGTGCCAGCAGCGGGAGGCTACTAGCGGGAAACAATGAGCAGTTCTTC.